The present T cell receptor beta chain was sequenced within a study of molecular identifiers for immune sequencing clone quantification. Preparation of the bulk TCR libraries relied on previously described methods and listed TCR primers. TCRdb reprocessed the PCR reads with MiXCR, giving one entry per CDR3 protein. Of 550,000 to 750,000 distinct CDR3 sequences listed, 15% to 20% were seen once; the top ten hold roughly 0.83%. This CDR3 is built from 14 residues. V dropped 4 bases and J dropped 5 bases, with 12 bases sitting between them. From germline, CDR1 is MGHRA and CDR2 YSYEKL. This clonotype occurred many times. Source material for naive CD8 libraries was about 17,000 to 1,100,000 sorted cells, with 10%, 30% or 50% RNA.

This sequence joins TRBV4-1 and TRBJ1-5; no firm D call. This TCR came from a human donor in good health. Some libraries in this study had Jurkat cell RNA spiked in. Sequencing was performed on naive CD8+ T cells from blood, with Jurkat cell RNA spiked in. Subset in this sample: FACS-sorted CD8+CD4-CCR7+CD45RA+ naive T cells. CDR3 sequence reads: CASSLVSGDQPQHF. The CDR3 region has the DNA TGCGCCAGCAGCCTCGTGTCGGGAGATCAGCCCCAGCATTTT.